Below, 32 T cell receptor beta chains from the same sample are listed, as sequenced in a study of blood T cell repertoires in COVID-19. Produced via immunoSEQ multiplex PCR; TCRdb's table is partial and in-frame only. Of around 310,000 clones listed, nearly 90% were seen once; the top ten hold around 0.93%. Sequencing was carried out using peripheral blood. These receptors all come from a woman in her thirties or forties with COVID-19, enrolled during active disease.

This clone has just one count. V and J are TRBV29-1 and TRBJ1-1, with 7 bases identical to TRBD1. Germline V CDR1 and CDR2: SQVTM, ANQGSEA. The CDR3 runs to 11 residues. The trim removed 7 bases at V and 7 bases at J, leaving 6 bases unmatched. CDR3 residues: CSARQGGEAFF. CDR3 DNA: TGCAGCGCCCGACAGGGCGGTGAAGCTTTCTTT. The whole variable domain, remainder taken from reference TRBV29-1 and TRBJ1-1, is SAVISQKPSRDICQRGTSLTIQCQVDSQVTMMFWYRQQPGQSLTLIATANQGSEATYESGFVIDKFPISRPNLTFSTLTVSNMSPEDSSIYLCSARQGGEAFFGQGTRLTVV.

The V call is TRBV5-1, the J call TRBJ1-2, with D possibly being TRBD1 (5 bases). The V end lost 0 bases, the J end lost 8 bases, and 20 bases lay between the germline ends. CDR3 length: 16 residues. CDR1 SGHRS and CDR2 YFSETQ come from the germline V gene. Here the CDR3 DNA reads TGCGCCAGCAGCTTGGAGGCAGGGAAGGGGATTGAAGGCTACACCTTC. Translated, it gives CASSLEAGKGIEGYTF. Variable domain in full (rest from reference TRBV5-1 and TRBJ1-2): KAGVTQTPRYLIKTRGQQVTLSCSPISGHRSVSWYQQTPGQGLQFLFEYFSETQRNKGNFPGRFSGRQFSNSRSEMNVSTLELGDSALYLCASSLEAGKGIEGYTFGSGTRLTVV.

About this clone: One end of the junction does not line up with germline, which may come from a read error. This rearrangement joins TRBV7-3 to TRBJ1-3, with D hard to call. This CDR3 is 19 amino acids long. CDR1 and CDR2 (germline): SGHTA, FQGTGA. This chain's CDR3 is CASSLTGQGTSRSGNTIYF. CDR3 coding DNA: TGTGCCAGTAGCTTAACGGGCCAAGGTACCAGTCGCTCTGGAAACACCATATATTTT.

This clone was seen just once. The CDR3 DNA follows: TGTGCCAGTCGAACAACAGGGACGGAGAGCAATCAGCCCCAGCATTTT. It codes for CASRTTGTESNQPQHF. The chain employs TRBV19 and TRBJ1-5; possible D gene TRBD1, 6 bases. V lost 8 bases to trimming and J lost 1 base, with 18 bases between them. The CDR3 totals 16 residues. Per the germline V gene, CDR1 is LNHDA and CDR2 is SQIVND (reference sequence).

The genes are TRBV6-5 and TRBJ2-7, with 8 bases lining up with TRBD2. The CDR3 consists of 16 residues. Per the germline V gene, CDR1 is MNHEY and CDR2 is SVGAGI. Trimming cost V 4 bases and J 0 bases; bases outside gene matches: 8. CDR3 bases: TGTGCCAGCAGTTTAACTCCGGGACTAGTCTCCTACGAGCAGTACTTC. Translated, it gives CASSLTPGLVSYEQYF.

The V gene is TRBV28, the J gene TRBJ2-7; TRBD1 matches at 8 bases. The length of the CDR3 is 15 residues. CDR1 is MDHEN and CDR2 is SYDVKM in the germline V gene. Trimming removed 4 bases from V and 0 bases from J; junction bases left unmatched: 5. CDR3 region: CASSSPGGASYEQYF. CDR3 sequence (DNA): TGTGCCAGCAGTTCCCCAGGGGGCGCCTCCTACGAGCAGTACTTC.

The V and J genes are TRBV28 and TRBJ2-3, with 9 bases identical to TRBD2. This CDR3 region has 17 residues. The V gene's germline CDR1 is MDHEN and CDR2 SYDVKM. V shed 3 bases and J 2 bases; nucleotides not matched to a gene: 9. CDR3 coding DNA: TGTGCCAGCAGTTTTTTTCTAGCGGGGACTTCCACAGATACGCAGTATTTT. Translation: CASSFFLAGTSTDTQYF.

CDR3 in DNA: TGTGCCAGCAGCTTAGTCCCGGGGAGCTCCTACGAGCAGTACTTC. Translated, it gives CASSLVPGSSYEQYF. The gene calls are TRBV7-3 and TRBJ2-7; a weak D match, TRBD2 (5 bases). The CDR3 is 15 residues long. The V end lost 2 bases, the J end lost 0 bases, and 11 bases lay between the germline ends. CDR1 is SGHTA, CDR2 FQGTGA, per germline. The full variable domain, completed using reference TRBV7-3 and TRBJ2-7, is GAGVSQTPSNKVTEKGKYVELRCDPISGHTALYWYRQSLGQGPEFLIYFQGTGAADDSGLPNDRFFAVRPEGSVSTLKIQRTERGDSAVYLCASSLVPGSSYEQYFGPGTRLTVT.

J is TRBJ1-1 and V is TRBV10-3; D might be TRBD1 (6 bases). CDR3 size: 15 residues. With 3 bases removed from V and 9 bases from J, the gap between germline ends came to 20 bases. Germline V gene sequence: CDR1 ENHRY, CDR2 SYGVKD. The CDR3 sequence is CAISDHGRGIVKAFF. DNA of the CDR3: TGTGCCATCAGTGATCATGGCAGGGGTATCGTGAAAGCTTTCTTT.

This chain joins TRBV12-3 or TRBV12-4 and TRBJ1-2, with 7 bases lining up with TRBD1. Trimming at V came to 6 bases and at J to 7 bases, leaving 8 bases not matched to a gene. The CDR3 has 13 amino acids. The CDR3 protein is CASRSRQGRGYTF. CDR3 sequence (DNA): TGTGCCAGCAGATCTAGACAGGGCCGTGGCTACACCTTC.

This chain uses TRBV6-1 with TRBJ1-5, with a possible D match to TRBD1 (5 bases). Germline-derived CDR1 and CDR2 are MNHNS and SASEGT. V gave up 4 bases and J gave up 6 bases, with 19 bases separating them. This CDR3 has 16 residues. The CDR3: CASSVKSDAGRQPQHF. The DNA for the CDR3 is TGTGCCAGCAGTGTAAAAAGTGACGCGGGGCGTCAGCCCCAGCATTTT.

This clone was counted a single time. The V gene is TRBV14, the J gene TRBJ1-4, with a possible D match to TRBD1 (5 bases). The CDR3 length is 14 residues. Trimming took 3 bases from V and 6 from J, leaving 11 bases between them. CDR1 SGHDN and CDR2 FVKESK come from the germline V gene. CDR3 residues: CASSHGGKDEKLFF. Here the CDR3 DNA reads TGTGCCAGCAGCCACGGGGGTAAGGATGAAAAACTGTTTTTT. Full variable domain (outside the CDR3, taken from reference TRBV14 and TRBJ1-4): EAGVTQFPSHSVIEKGQTVTLRCDPISGHDNLYWYRRVMGKEIKFLLHFVKESKQDESGMPNNRFLAERTGGTYSTLKVQPAELEDSGVYFCASSHGGKDEKLFFGSGTQLSVL.

This chain links TRBV18 with TRBJ1-1; no clear D gene. Per the germline V gene, CDR1 is KGHSH and CDR2 is LQKENI. Trimming took off 2 bases at V and 2 bases at J, with 15 bases between the two ends. This CDR3 is built from 16 residues. The CDR3 reads CASSPGSLGSNTEAFF. DNA of the CDR3: TGTGCCAGCTCACCAGGTTCATTGGGGAGTAACACTGAAGCTTTCTTT.

V is TRBV9 and J is TRBJ2-1; D may be TRBD1 (6 bases). CDR1 is SGDLS, CDR2 YYNGEE, per germline. The CDR3 runs 18 residues. V lost 3 bases to trimming and J lost 2 bases, with 21 bases between them. The chain's CDR3 is CASSADLQGTNTYNEQFF. The CDR3 DNA sequence: TGTGCCAGCAGCGCGGACTTACAGGGAACTAACACCTACAATGAGCAGTTCTTC. The entire variable domain, with the rest obtained from reference TRBV9 and TRBJ2-1, is as follows: DSGVTQTPKHLITATGQRVTLRCSPRSGDLSVYWYQQSLDQGLQFLIQYYNGEERAKGNILERFSAQQFPDLHSELNLSSLELGDSALYFCASSADLQGTNTYNEQFFGPGTRLTVL.

The CDR3 loop is CASSPPGQLFSGYTF. For the CDR3, the DNA is TGTGCCAGCAGCCCCCCGGGACAGCTCTTTTCTGGCTACACCTTC. The rearrangement joins TRBV7-9 to TRBJ1-2; the match to TRBD1 covers 7 bases. This CDR3 has 15 residues. Looked up from germline, CDR1 is SEHNR and CDR2 is FQNEAQ (reference sequence). V was clipped by 5 bases and J by 7 bases; unmatched bases: 13. Filled out from reference TRBV7-9 and TRBJ1-2, the complete variable domain reads DTGVSQNPRHKITKRGQNVTFRCDPISEHNRLYWYRQTLGQGPEFLTYFQNEAQLEKSRLLSDRFSAERPKGSFSTLEIQRTEQGDSAMYLCASSPPGQLFSGYTFGSGTRLTVV.

The chain couples TRBV5-1 to TRBJ1-2, with TRBD1 matching 9 bases. The V and J ends lost 2 bases and 8 bases, in that order; junction bases with no gene match: 7. The CDR3 has 14 amino acids. The germline CDR1 and CDR2 sequences are SGHRS and YFSETQ. DNA for the CDR3: TGCGCCAGCAGCTTCCAACAGGGGGCTGGGGGCTACACCTTC. This translates into CASSFQQGAGGYTF.

The table lists this clone with a count of one. CDR3 DNA: TGTGCCAGCACGAAGGACAGCTACGAGCAGTACTTC. Protein product: CASTKDSYEQYF. The V call is TRBV28, the J call TRBJ2-7, with a tentative D call TRBD1 (6 bases). The CDR3 extends over 12 amino acids. The germline V gene encodes CDR1 MDHEN and CDR2 SYDVKM. The V end lost 7 bases, the J end lost 3 bases, and 10 bases lay between the germline ends.

The gene calls are TRBV7-9 and TRBJ1-1; D may be TRBD1 (6 bases). The germline V gene encodes CDR1 SEHNR and CDR2 FQNEAQ (reference sequence). V was clipped by 3 bases and J by 8 bases, with 13 bases between them. The CDR3 is made up of 13 amino acids. CDR3: CASSFPGHPEAFF. Written as DNA, the CDR3 is TGTGCCAGCAGCTTTCCGGGACACCCCGAAGCTTTCTTT.

The rearrangement joins TRBV10-3 to TRBJ1-6, with 8 bases lining up with TRBD1. CDR3 length: 14 residues. Germline V CDR1 and CDR2: ENHRY, SYGVKD. The J segment lost 8 bases and the V segment lost 7 bases, leaving 7 bases of the junction unmatched. CDR3: CAIKRTGLDSPLHF. The CDR3 DNA follows: TGTGCCATCAAGAGGACAGGGCTAGATTCACCCCTCCACTTT.

The count of this clone is one. The rearrangement links TRBV28 to TRBJ1-1, with D hard to call. CDR3 length equals 13 residues. The V and J ends lost 6 bases and 1 base respectively, with 9 bases between them. CDR1 MDHEN and CDR2 SYDVKM come from the germline V gene. CDR3 amino acids: CASSLLGNTEAFF. The CDR3 DNA is TGTGCCAGCAGCCTTCTCGGGAACACTGAAGCTTTCTTT.

The chain carries TRBV5-1 and TRBJ1-6, with a possible D match to TRBD1 (6 bases). Germline V CDR1 and CDR2: SGHRS, YFSETQ. The length of the CDR3 is 18 residues. V lost 4 bases to trimming and J lost 1 base, with 18 bases between them. The CDR3, as DNA: TGCGCCAGCAGCGCCCGGGACCTTAGGGGGTCCTATAATTCACCCCTCCACTTT. Its protein is CASSARDLRGSYNSPLHF.

This clone showed up just a few times. The CDR3 sequence: CASRSTTYSTNQPQHF. The CDR3 DNA reads as TGTGCCAGCAGAAGCACCACTTACAGTACTAATCAGCCCCAGCATTTT. V usage is TRBV27 and J usage is TRBJ1-5; D not resolved. Between the trimmed V and J ends, which lost 6 bases and 4 bases, there was a span of 19 bases. The length of the CDR3 is 16 residues. Germline assignment: CDR1 MNHEY and CDR2 SMNVEV (reference sequence).

This clone was found once. This chain uses TRBV19 with TRBJ1-3; D possibly corresponds to TRBD1 (5 bases). Germline loops: CDR1 LNHDA, CDR2 SQIVND (reference sequence). This CDR3 contains 15 residues. V was trimmed by 4 bases and J by 4 bases, leaving 14 bases between them. The CDR3: CASSSLRTNGNTIYF. The CDR3 DNA reads as TGTGCCAGTAGTAGTTTAAGGACAAACGGAAACACCATATATTTT.

CDR3 DNA sequence: TGTGCCAGCAGCCAAGAAAAGATGGGACACAGCCGAGCTAATGAAAAACTGTTTTTT. This gives the protein CASSQEKMGHSRANEKLFF. The genes are TRBV28 and TRBJ1-4; tentatively, D is TRBD1 (6 bases). The germline CDR1 and CDR2 sequences are MDHEN and SYDVKM. This CDR3 contains 19 residues. V dropped 6 bases and J dropped 3 bases, with 26 bases sitting between them.

This clone has just one count. This chain uses TRBV9 with TRBJ1-6; TRBD1 aligns across 8 bases. The germline gives CDR1 SGDLS, CDR2 YYNGEE. CDR3 length equals 17 residues. V was pared by 4 bases and J by 0 bases, with 6 bases of the junction left unmatched. The CDR3 nucleotides are TGTGCCAGCAGCCGAAGACAGGGGAGCTCCTATAATTCACCCCTCCACTTT. This sequence encodes CASSRRQGSSYNSPLHF.

This rearrangement joins TRBV20-1 to TRBJ2-5, with 9 bases matching TRBD2. This CDR3 region has 16 residues. Germline CDR1 DFQATT, CDR2 SNEGSKA (reference sequence). With V trimmed by 3 bases and J by 5 bases, 13 bases remained unmatched. The CDR3: CSASMSSGDPRETQYF. The CDR3 bases are TGCAGTGCTAGTATGTCTAGCGGGGATCCGCGGGAGACCCAGTACTTC.

This clone came up once. This CDR3 is CAARAGENSPLHF. CDR3 sequence (DNA): TGTGCCGCTAGGGCAGGGGAAAATTCACCCCTCCACTTT. This sequence joins TRBV7-9 and TRBJ1-6, with D possibly TRBD1 on 6 matching bases. Germline assignment: CDR1 SEHNR and CDR2 FQNEAQ (reference sequence). Trimming stripped 11 bases from V and 7 bases from J, with 15 bases between. The CDR3 sequence is 13 residues long.

The rearrangement uses TRBV6-2 or TRBV6-3 and TRBJ2-7; 13 nucleotides line up with TRBD2. The CDR3 has 17 amino acids. Germline values: CDR1 MNHEY, CDR2 SVGEGT. V was pared by 0 bases and J by 6 bases, with 8 bases of the junction left unmatched. The CDR3: CASSYSPTSGGPFEQYF. In DNA form, the CDR3 reads TGTGCCAGCAGTTACTCGCCGACTAGCGGGGGGCCCTTCGAGCAGTACTTC.

This clone appeared a single time. V is TRBV6-5 and J is TRBJ2-1, with D unclear. The CDR3 consists of 13 residues. Trimming cost V 6 bases and J 6 bases, with 12 bases left between them. CDR1 and CDR2 from the germline V gene are MNHEY and SVGAGI. CDR3 amino acids: CASRPLRANEQFF. The CDR3 DNA reads TGTGCCAGCAGACCACTAAGAGCCAATGAGCAGTTCTTC.

This chain uses TRBV5-1 with TRBJ2-7; D is uncertain. The CDR3 has 14 amino acids. The ends were cut back, 1 base at V and 1 base at J, with 9 bases in the middle. Germline CDR1 SGHRS, CDR2 YFSETQ. In nucleotides, the CDR3 is TGCGCCAGCAGCTTGAAAGTCCAGTCCTACGAGCAGTACTTC. It translates to CASSLKVQSYEQYF.

The chain combines TRBV30 with TRBJ2-5; the match to TRBD1 covers 7 bases. This CDR3 spans 14 amino acids. Germline CDR1 GTSNPN, CDR2 SVGIG (reference sequence). J was trimmed by 5 bases and V by 3 bases; bases with no gene match: 9. The CDR3 nucleotides read TGTGCCTGGAGGAACCGCAGGGGGAGTGAGACCCAGTACTTC. Its protein product is CAWRNRRGSETQYF.

J is TRBJ1-1 and V is TRBV7-9; D remains unclear. Germline lookup yields CDR1 SEHNR and CDR2 FQNEAQ (reference sequence). Trimming cost V 5 bases and J 8 bases, with 18 bases left between them. The CDR3 spans 14 residues. This chain's CDR3 is CASSPHILYSEAFF. CDR3 bases: TGTGCCAGCAGCCCTCATATCCTTTACTCGGAAGCTTTCTTT.